The 16 T cell receptor beta chains reported below all come from one sample, sequenced in a study of cytomegalovirus exposure and HLA in healthy donors. PCR employed 60 Vbeta and 13 Jbeta primers. This table comes from immunoSEQ multiplex PCR, and its TCRdb copy is limited to in-frame clones, with some not included. The sample has approximately 120,000 clones; under 90% are singletons. Sequencing used PBMCs. All receptors come from a woman aged 40 to 55 in good health and CMV-seropositive.

This clone was seen just once. The chain recombines TRBV10-1 with TRBJ2-7, with D maybe TRBD1 (6 bases). This CDR3 is built from 15 residues. CDR1 WNHNN and CDR2 SYGVQD come from the germline V gene (reference sequence). V was clipped by 3 bases and J by 1 base, with 13 bases between them. The CDR3 DNA follows: TGCGCCAGCAGTGAAAGGACGGACAGTTCCTACGAGCAGTACTTC. Protein sequence: CASSERTDSSYEQYF.

V usage is TRBV6-1 and J usage is TRBJ2-7; D unclear. The V end was cut by 1 base, the J end by 3 bases, with 4 bases between. Germline assignment: CDR1 MNHNS and CDR2 SASEGT. The CDR3 is 12 residues long. The DNA of the CDR3 is TGTGCCAGCAGTGAAGACGGCTACGAGCAGTACTTC. Translated: CASSEDGYEQYF.

This rearrangement joins TRBV27 to TRBJ2-5; no clear D. V was pared by 5 bases and J by 2 bases, with 15 bases between. The CDR3 contains 15 residues. The germline gives CDR1 MNHEY, CDR2 SMNVEV (reference sequence). The CDR3 region is CASSPSWQRQETQYF. The CDR3 DNA reads as TGTGCCAGCAGTCCCTCGTGGCAGCGACAAGAGACCCAGTACTTC.

V and J are TRBV7-3 and TRBJ2-3; 12 positions match TRBD2. Germline assignment: CDR1 SGHTA and CDR2 FQGTGA. The CDR3 consists of 15 residues. The trim removed 5 bases at V and 5 bases at J, leaving 5 bases unmatched. CDR3 bases: TGTGCCAGCAGCCAACGACTAGCGGGAGTAGATACGCAGTATTTT. Translation gives CASSQRLAGVDTQYF.

The chain carries TRBV28 and TRBJ1-3; D remains unclear. V lost 2 bases to trimming and J lost 7 bases, with 15 bases between them. From germline, CDR1 is MDHEN and CDR2 SYDVKM. The CDR3 has 15 amino acids. In nucleotides, the CDR3 is TGTGCCAGCAGTTTAGCAGAAACACTGAGGAACACCATATATTTT. It is translated as CASSLAETLRNTIYF.

V usage is TRBV19 and J usage is TRBJ1-1; D is uncertain. V was cut by 4 bases and J by 0 bases, with 3 bases left in between. Germline values: CDR1 LNHDA, CDR2 SQIVND (reference sequence). The CDR3 is 12 amino acids. The CDR3 sequence is CASSRVNTEAFF. CDR3 in DNA: TGTGCCAGTAGTAGAGTGAACACTGAAGCTTTCTTT. The whole variable domain, filled in from reference TRBV19 and TRBJ1-1, reads DGGITQSPKYLFRKEGQNVTLSCEQNLNHDAMYWYRQDPGQGLRLIYYSQIVNDFQKGDIAEGYSVSREKKESFPLTVTSAQKNPTAFYLCASSRVNTEAFFGQGTRLTVV.

This clone was seen more than once but under ten times. The chain combines TRBV6-5 with TRBJ2-7, with D hard to call. Germline-derived CDR1 and CDR2 are MNHEY and SVGAGI. The CDR3 sequence is 14 residues long. The V gene lost 0 bases and the J gene lost 2 bases, with 8 bases spanning the gap. This CDR3 reads CASSYSSQAYEQYF. The CDR3 region has the DNA TGTGCCAGCAGTTACTCGAGCCAGGCCTACGAGCAGTACTTC.

The J gene is TRBJ1-2, the V gene TRBV5-5, with a possible D match to TRBD1 (5 bases). The V end lost 1 base, the J end lost 8 bases, and 12 bases lay between the germline ends. Looked up from germline, CDR1 is SGHKS and CDR2 is YYEKEE (reference sequence). This CDR3 is built from 13 residues. For the CDR3, the DNA is TGTGCCAGCAGCTTGCGAGGGGAGGGCGGCTACACCTTC. Encoded protein: CASSLRGEGGYTF.

This sequence joins TRBV18 and TRBJ2-3; 10 positions agree with TRBD1. The trim removed 5 bases at V and 4 bases at J, leaving 6 bases unmatched. The CDR3 is 15 residues long. Germline CDR1 is KGHSH and CDR2 is LQKENI. The CDR3 DNA follows: TGTGCCAGCTCAAAGGACAGGGGGGTTTCAGATACGCAGTATTTT. Its translation: CASSKDRGVSDTQYF.

The V gene is TRBV6-1, the J gene TRBJ2-7, with D possibly being TRBD1 (6 bases). Trimming left V 5 bases short and J 0 bases short, with 14 bases between. The CDR3 is made up of 15 amino acids. CDR1 is MNHNS, CDR2 SASEGT, per germline. The chain's CDR3 is CASSPRDKSSYEQYF. DNA for the CDR3: TGTGCCAGCAGTCCCCGGGACAAGAGCTCCTACGAGCAGTACTTC.

The V call is TRBV23-1, the J call TRBJ2-7; 9 bases are shared with TRBD2. TRBV23-1 is reported as an ORF; its role is uncertain. The CDR3 totals 17 residues. J was trimmed by 2 bases and V by 3 bases; bases with no gene match: 11. The CDR3 DNA reads as TGCGCCAGCAGTCAGACCCTCGGCGGGGGGGCCCCCTACGAGCAGTACTTC. Residues: CASSQTLGGGAPYEQYF.

The chain recombines TRBV15 with TRBJ1-1, with 7 nucleotides matching TRBD1. V lost 3 bases to trimming and J lost 2 bases; unmatched junction nucleotides: 12. The CDR3 length is 17 residues. In germline, CDR1 is LNHNV, CDR2 YYDKDF (reference sequence). This CDR3 is CATSRADRALTNTEAFF. In nucleotides, the CDR3 is TGTGCCACCAGCAGGGCAGACAGGGCGCTTACTAACACTGAAGCTTTCTTT.

CDR3 in amino acids: CASSLETGPNTEAFF. The CDR3, as DNA: TGCGCCAGCAGCTTGGAAACAGGACCGAACACTGAAGCTTTCTTT. The rearrangement links TRBV5-1 to TRBJ1-1; D perhaps matches TRBD1 (5 bases). CDR1 and CDR2 (germline): SGHRS, YFSETQ. The CDR3 has 15 residues. V lost 0 bases and J 1 base, leaving 10 bases between the germline ends.

V and J are TRBV5-1 and TRBJ2-3; D may be TRBD1 (6 bases). V was trimmed by 0 bases and J by 5 bases, leaving 10 bases between them. The germline gives CDR1 SGHRS, CDR2 YFSETQ. The CDR3 loop spans 14 amino acids. The CDR3 coding sequence is TGCGCCAGCAGCTTGGGACAGGCTAAAGATACGCAGTATTTT. As protein: CASSLGQAKDTQYF.

V and J are TRBV5-5 and TRBJ1-4, with 10 bases aligning to TRBD1. V dropped 4 bases and J dropped 8; count of bases not matched to a gene: 8. CDR1 and CDR2 (germline): SGHKS, YYEKEE (reference sequence). The CDR3 sequence is 15 residues long. CDR3: CASSLGQGEMEKLFF. DNA for the CDR3: TGTGCCAGCAGCCTTGGACAGGGGGAAATGGAAAAACTGTTTTTT.

The rearrangement links TRBV7-9 to TRBJ1-4, with TRBD1 identical over 10 bases. This CDR3 is built from 14 residues. Losses at the gene ends were 5 bases for V and 8 bases for J; bases not matched to a gene: 5. From germline, CDR1 is SEHNR and CDR2 FQNEAQ (reference sequence). CDR3 protein: CASSQDRGGEKLFF. DNA of the CDR3: TGTGCCAGCAGCCAGGACAGGGGGGGAGAAAAACTGTTTTTT.